This T cell receptor beta chain was sequenced in a study of blood T cell repertoires in COVID-19. Study at large: Samples came from the United States, Italy and Spain, spanning acute and convalescent COVID-19. PBMCs, B-cell-depleted T cells, or T cells were the source of the cDNA or gDNA that made up the material.

Germline assignment: CDR1 GTSNPN and CDR2 SVGIG (reference sequence). V lost 1 base, J lost 9 bases, and 2 bases stayed unmatched. The CDR3 sequence is 11 residues long. Authors' processing steps: Scientists estimated how many nucleated cells there were by amplifying reference gene primers. TCRdb keeps only in-frame clones here, not all; method: immunoSEQ multiplex PCR. V, J and clone size were drawn from that table, and D and trimming were deduced from the DNA. The sample carries nearly 95,000 clones, around 87% recorded once. The specimen sequenced was peripheral blood. This chain uses TRBV30 with TRBJ2-7; 8 nucleotides line up with TRBD2. The source is an elderly woman with acute or convalescent COVID-19. CDR3: CAWSAAGGQYF. CDR3 bases: TGTGCCTGGAGTGCCGCGGGAGGGCAGTACTTC.